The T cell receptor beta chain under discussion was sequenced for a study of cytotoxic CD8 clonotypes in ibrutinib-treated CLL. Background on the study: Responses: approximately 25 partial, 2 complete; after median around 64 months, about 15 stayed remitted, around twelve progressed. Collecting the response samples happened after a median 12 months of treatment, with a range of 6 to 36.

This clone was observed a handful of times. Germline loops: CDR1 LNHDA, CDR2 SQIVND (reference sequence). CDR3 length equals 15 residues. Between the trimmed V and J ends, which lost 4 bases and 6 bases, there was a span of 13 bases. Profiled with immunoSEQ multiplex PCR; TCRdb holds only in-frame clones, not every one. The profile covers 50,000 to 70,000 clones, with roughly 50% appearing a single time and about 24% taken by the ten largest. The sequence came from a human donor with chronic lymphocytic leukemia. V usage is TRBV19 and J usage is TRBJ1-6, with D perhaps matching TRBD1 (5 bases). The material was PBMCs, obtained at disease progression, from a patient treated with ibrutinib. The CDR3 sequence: CASSTVQASNSPLHF. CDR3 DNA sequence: TGTGCCAGTAGTACCGTACAGGCCTCTAATTCACCCCTCCACTTT.